The next 20 T cell receptor beta chains were all read from a single sample in a study of blood T cells in healthy people across ages. A J-beta primer mix and a sample-barcoded 5' primer were used in a second PCR of about 6 to 12 cycles. TCRdb itself ran the 5' RACE reads through MiXCR, one entry per CDR3 protein. The table has roughly 550,000 distinct CDR3 sequences, approximately 25% seen once; the top ten hold 7.5% to 9%. The data were also submitted as part of a second study, on T cells of mothers and their children.

The sequenced sample was blood. The origin of the receptors is a boy aged 5-17 years in good health.

J is TRBJ1-5 and V is TRBV27; no clear D gene. The CDR3 extends over 12 amino acids. Trimming removed 3 bases at V and 5 bases at J, with 5 bases between. From germline, CDR1 is MNHEY and CDR2 SMNVEV (reference sequence). The CDR3 protein is CASSFPDQPQHF. The CDR3 DNA reads as TGTGCCAGCAGTTTCCCCGATCAGCCCCAGCATTTT.

This chain uses TRBV6-2 or TRBV6-3 with TRBJ2-3; D ambiguous. Germline V gene lookup returns CDR1 MNHEY and CDR2 SVGEGT. The CDR3 has 12 amino acids. Trimming pared 2 bases from V and 4 bases from J, leaving 4 bases between. The CDR3 DNA sequence: TGTGCCAGCAGTTACGGACCAGATACGCAGTATTTT. This translates into CASSYGPDTQYF.

This clonotype was recorded only once. CDR3: CASSYWTSGYNEQFF. CDR3 coding DNA: TGTGCCAGCAGTTACTGGACTAGCGGCTACAATGAGCAGTTCTTC. The chain has TRBV6-5 and TRBJ2-5; 10 bases are a match to TRBD2. TRBJ2-1 explains the end of the DNA better; the J call may be wrong. Germline lookup yields CDR1 MNHEY and CDR2 SVGAGI. The CDR3 length is 15 residues.

This rearrangement joins TRBV5-6 to TRBJ2-3; no firm D call. The CDR3 runs 15 residues. CDR1 is SGHDT and CDR2 is YYEEEE in the germline V gene. V gave up 0 bases and J gave up 2 bases, with 10 bases separating them. The CDR3 protein is CASSLALGHTDTQYF. The CDR3 DNA reads as TGTGCCAGCAGCTTGGCTCTAGGCCACACAGATACGCAGTATTTT.

This sequence joins TRBV29-1 and TRBJ1-5; D perhaps matches TRBD1 (6 bases). The CDR3 consists of 14 residues. V lost 4 bases, J lost 2 bases, and 12 bases lay in between. Germline CDR1 is SQVTM and CDR2 is ANQGSEA. The CDR3 DNA reads TGCAGCGTTGGATCGGGGGCCGGCAATCAGCCCCAGCATTTT. This sequence encodes CSVGSGAGNQPQHF.

The chain employs TRBV28 and TRBJ2-5; the match to TRBD1 covers 7 bases. This CDR3 comprises 15 residues. Germline values: CDR1 MDHEN, CDR2 SYDVKM. Unmatched junction bases numbered 9, after V lost 5 bases and J lost 3 bases. The CDR3 is CASSQRQGVEETQYF. The CDR3, as DNA: TGTGCCAGCAGTCAAAGACAGGGAGTGGAAGAGACCCAGTACTTC. The whole variable domain, remainder taken from reference TRBV28 and TRBJ2-5, is DVKVTQSSRYLVKRTGEKVFLECVQDMDHENMFWYRQDPGLGLRLIYFSYDVKMKEKGDIPEGYSVSREKKERFSLILESASTNQTSMYLCASSQRQGVEETQYFGPGTRLLVL.

CDR3 sequence: CASSSLPGVGGYKQYF. DNA for the CDR3: TGTGCCAGCAGTTCCCTCCCGGGGGTAGGTGGATACAAGCAGTACTTC. The chain has TRBV28 and TRBJ2-7, with D perhaps TRBD2 (6 bases). From germline, CDR1 is MDHEN and CDR2 SYDVKM. The CDR3 length is 16 residues. V gave up 4 bases and J gave up 8 bases, with 24 bases separating them. The full variable domain, with the rest looked up from reference TRBV28 and TRBJ2-7, is DVKVTQSSRYLVKRTGEKVFLECVQDMDHENMFWYRQDPGLGLRLIYFSYDVKMKEKGDIPEGYSVSREKKERFSLILESASTNQTSMYLCASSSLPGVGGYKQYFGPGTRLTVT.

The genes are TRBV28 and TRBJ1-1, with D unclear. CDR1 and CDR2 from the germline V gene are MDHEN and SYDVKM. Trimming pared 3 bases from V and 10 bases from J, leaving 18 bases between. The CDR3 contains 14 residues. The CDR3 sequence is CASSLSGEGRRAFF. As DNA, the CDR3 is TGTGCCAGCAGTTTGTCCGGGGAAGGGCGAAGAGCTTTCTTT.

This clonotype was found a few times. The chain recombines TRBV5-1 with TRBJ2-7; D may match TRBD1 or TRBD2 (6 bases each). Germline V gene lookup returns CDR1 SGHRS and CDR2 YFSETQ. Trimming took 0 bases from V and 6 from J, leaving 16 bases between them. The CDR3 length is 15 residues. The CDR3 here is CASSLAGDNRSEQYF. In nucleotides, the CDR3 is TGCGCCAGCAGCTTGGCGGGGGACAACCGGAGCGAGCAGTACTTC.

As to this clonotype: One junction end disagrees with the germline gene, perhaps due to a read error. V is TRBV3-1 and J is TRBJ2-7, with 10 bases fitting TRBD1. CDR1 is LGHDT and CDR2 is YNNKEL in the germline V gene (reference sequence). This CDR3 has 18 residues. In DNA form, the CDR3 reads TGTACCAGCAGCCACGTATTGATCCGGGACAGGGGCACCTACGAGCAGTACTTC. This translates into CTSSHVLIRDRGTYEQYF.

This chain connects TRBV27 to TRBJ2-6, with 8 positions matching TRBD1. From germline, CDR1 is MNHEY and CDR2 SMNVEV (reference sequence). The CDR3 contains 19 residues. V dropped 5 bases and J dropped 0; count of bases not matched to a gene: 12. The DNA of the CDR3 is TGTGCCAGCAGTGGAAGGGGACAGGTTTTCCTCTCTGGGGCCAACGTCCTGACTTTC. This codes for CASSGRGQVFLSGANVLTF.

This clonotype has only a few counts. This chain joins TRBV6-5 and TRBJ2-2; no definite D call. There are 17 residues in the CDR3. Germline CDR1 MNHEY, CDR2 SVGAGI. With 2 bases removed from V and 0 bases from J, the gap between germline ends came to 13 bases. CDR3 nucleotide sequence: TGTGCCAGCAGTTACCCTAACAGAGAAGCGAACACCGGGGAGCTGTTTTTT. It specifies CASSYPNREANTGELFF.

This clonotype was detected a few times. The rearrangement uses TRBV4-3 and TRBJ2-3, with TRBD2 identical over 8 bases. Germline loops: CDR1 LGHNA, CDR2 YSLEER. CDR3 length equals 17 residues. The V segment lost 4 bases and the J segment 2 bases; nucleotides outside the gene matches: 11. Written as DNA, the CDR3 is TGCGCCAGCAGCCGTTCTTTGGCGGGGGGACACACAGATACGCAGTATTTT. Its translation: CASSRSLAGGHTDTQYF.

This clonotype was counted at least ten times. This rearrangement joins TRBV4-3 to TRBJ2-7, with D perhaps assigned TRBD1 or TRBD2 (7 bases each). The ends were cut back, 4 bases at V and 2 bases at J, with 15 bases in the middle. This CDR3 spans 15 amino acids. Germline V gives CDR1 LGHNA, CDR2 YSLEER. The CDR3 protein is CASSPGGQEPYEQYF. The CDR3 nucleotides are TGCGCCAGCAGCCCGGGAGGACAGGAGCCCTACGAGCAGTACTTC.

This clonotype has more than one count but fewer than ten. This chain connects TRBV4-3 to TRBJ2-3; TRBD2 matches 9 bases. Germline V gene sequence: CDR1 LGHNA, CDR2 YSLEER. CDR3 length: 13 amino acids. The trim removed 5 bases at V and 6 bases at J, leaving 3 bases unmatched. CDR3 bases: TGCGCCAGCAGCGGCGGGAGGGCTGATACGCAGTATTTT. Its protein is CASSGGRADTQYF.

In its sample, this clonotype was seen a few times. The chain joins TRBV4-3 to TRBJ2-5; TRBD2 is a possible D gene (6 bases). Gene TRBJ2-1 matches the end of the DNA better, so the J call may be wrong. The CDR3 is made up of 18 amino acids. The germline gives CDR1 LGHNA, CDR2 YSLEER. This CDR3 is CASSQEISGPPKHNEQFF. Written as DNA, the CDR3 is TGCGCCAGCAGCCAAGAGATTAGCGGCCCACCGAAACACAATGAGCAGTTCTTC.

This clonotype was observed a handful of times. The rearrangement uses TRBV2 and TRBJ2-7, with a tentative D call TRBD1 (6 bases). Germline assignment: CDR1 SNHLY and CDR2 FYNNEI. V was pared by 3 bases and J by 10 bases, with 13 bases between. The CDR3 spans 12 residues. The CDR3 region has the DNA TGTGCCAGCAGTGACCAATCAGGGGTCCAGTACTTC. Translating gives CASSDQSGVQYF.

This clonotype was counted a few times. The chain uses TRBV25-1 and TRBJ1-2; TRBD1 matches at 9 bases. The CDR3 loop spans 13 amino acids. J lost 4 bases, V lost 3 bases, and 0 bases had no gene match. In germline, CDR1 is MGHDK, CDR2 SYGVNS. DNA of the CDR3: TGTGCCAGCAGTGAGGGACAGGGCTATGGCTACACCTTC. Its protein is CASSEGQGYGYTF.

The chain combines TRBV29-1 with TRBJ2-3; 8 nucleotides align to TRBD2. Per germline, CDR1 SQVTM and CDR2 ANQGSEA. The CDR3 is made up of 15 amino acids. Germline trimming cut 4 bases from V and 0 bases from J; bases unmatched to any gene: 6. CDR3 nucleotide sequence: TGCAGCGTTGGGGCTACTAGCGGCAGCACAGATACGCAGTATTTT. Its protein product is CSVGATSGSTDTQYF.

CDR3: CASSRGGISSYEQYF. Here the CDR3 DNA reads TGTGCCAGCAGCCGTGGGGGAATCAGCTCCTACGAGCAGTACTTC. This rearrangement joins TRBV7-6 to TRBJ2-7; possibly TRBD1 or TRBD2 for D (5 bases each). CDR3 length: 15 amino acids. Germline loops: CDR1 SGHVS, CDR2 FNYEAQ. Trimming took off 5 bases at V and 0 bases at J, with 14 bases between the two ends.